The clone carrying this T cell receptor (beta chain) was recorded a few times. MiXCR, applied by TCRdb to the 5' RACE reads, yields one record per CDR3 protein. The sample consists of around 490,000 distinct CDR3 sequences, around an eighth of them appearing once. This CDR3 spans 15 amino acids. V lost 1 base, J lost 4 bases, and 13 bases lay in between. Germline V lookup: CDR1 DFQATT, CDR2 SNEGSKA (reference sequence). The data were taken from a study of identical twins. These same data were also listed under a study on yellow fever vaccine responses in identical twins.

The chain carries TRBV20-1 and TRBJ2-2; D remains ambiguous. Sequencing input: CD4+ T cells sorted from blood. This receptor was obtained from a woman under 30 in good health. The CDR3 bases are TGCAGTGCTAGAGCCCCCGCCTTCACCACCGGGGAGCTGTTTTTT. This gives the protein CSARAPAFTTGELFF.